The clone carrying this T cell receptor (beta chain) was seen only a few times. The ends lost 5 bases at V and 5 bases at J; junction bases unmatched: 7. The germline CDR1 and CDR2 sequences are SGHVS and FQNEAQ. The CDR3 consists of 14 residues. This table comes from immunoSEQ multiplex PCR, and its TCRdb copy is limited to in-frame clones, with some not included. The sample contains tens of thousands of clones, roughly 90% of which appear only once. These data come from a study of control samples from healthy donors and cancer patients. The source is a man aged 55 to 70 with colorectal cancer. Specimen: PBMCs. This chain connects TRBV7-8 to TRBJ1-1; 8 nucleotides align to TRBD1. CDR3 loop: CASSTRTGWTEAFF. The CDR3 bases are TGTGCCAGCAGCACCCGGACAGGGTGGACTGAAGCTTTCTTT.